The source of this T cell receptor (beta chain) is a study of CD8+CD57+ T cells in acquired aplastic anemia. TCR beta VDJ combinations and CDR3 sequences were profiled from genomic DNA. TCRdb re-called the reads with MiXCR, one entry per CDR3 protein. Of roughly 170,000 distinct CDR3 sequences in the sample, roughly 50% were seen once. In this sample, this clonotype turned up many times. This CDR3 is 15 amino acids long. CDR1 and CDR2 (germline): LNHDA, SQIVND (reference sequence). The V gene lost 2 bases and the J gene lost 1 base, with 12 bases spanning the gap. Only patients with CD8+CD57+ cell expansion on flow cytometry were chosen for sequencing. None of the patients had been given any therapy when their blood was sampled.

Specimen: sorted CD4+, CD8+, or CD8+CD57+ T cells (not recorded which) from PBMCs. The chain uses TRBV19 and TRBJ2-7; D uncertain. The sequence was collected from a human donor with aplastic anemia. For the CDR3, the DNA is TGTGCCAGTAGTATAACCCTCTGGGGTTCCTACGAGCAGTACTTC. It specifies CASSITLWGSYEQYF. Filled out from reference TRBV19 and TRBJ2-7, the complete variable domain reads DGGITQSPKYLFRKEGQNVTLSCEQNLNHDAMYWYRQDPGQGLRLIYYSQIVNDFQKGDIAEGYSVSREKKESFPLTVTSAQKNPTAFYLCASSITLWGSYEQYFGPGTRLTVT.